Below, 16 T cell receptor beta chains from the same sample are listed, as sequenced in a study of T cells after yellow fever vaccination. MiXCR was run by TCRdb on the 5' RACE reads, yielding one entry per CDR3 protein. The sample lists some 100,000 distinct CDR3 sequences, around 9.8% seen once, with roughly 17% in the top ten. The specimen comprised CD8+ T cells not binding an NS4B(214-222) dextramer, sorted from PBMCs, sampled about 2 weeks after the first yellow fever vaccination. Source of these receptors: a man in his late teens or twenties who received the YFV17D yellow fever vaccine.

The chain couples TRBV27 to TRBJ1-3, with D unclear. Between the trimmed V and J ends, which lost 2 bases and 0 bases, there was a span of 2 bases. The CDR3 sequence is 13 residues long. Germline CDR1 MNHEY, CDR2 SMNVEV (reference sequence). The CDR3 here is CASSLNSGNTIYF. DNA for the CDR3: TGTGCCAGCAGTTTAAACTCTGGAAACACCATATATTTT.

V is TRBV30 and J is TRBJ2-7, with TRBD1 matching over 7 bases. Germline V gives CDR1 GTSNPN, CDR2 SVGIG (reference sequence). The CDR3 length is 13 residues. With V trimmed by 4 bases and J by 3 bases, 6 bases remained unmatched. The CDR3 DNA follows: TGTGCCTGGATTGGGGACAGCAGCTACGAGCAGTACTTC. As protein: CAWIGDSSYEQYF.

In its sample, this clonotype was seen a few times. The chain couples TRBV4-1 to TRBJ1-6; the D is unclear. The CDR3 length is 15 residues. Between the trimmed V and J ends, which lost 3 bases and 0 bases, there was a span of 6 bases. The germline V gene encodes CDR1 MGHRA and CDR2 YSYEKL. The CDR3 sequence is CASSHASSYNSPLHF. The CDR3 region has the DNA TGCGCCAGCAGCCATGCGAGCTCCTATAATTCACCCCTCCACTTT.

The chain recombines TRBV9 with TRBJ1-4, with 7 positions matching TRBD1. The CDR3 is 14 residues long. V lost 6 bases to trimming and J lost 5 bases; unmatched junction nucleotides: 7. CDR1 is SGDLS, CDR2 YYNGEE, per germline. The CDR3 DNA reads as TGTGCCAGCACCAGGACAGGAGAAAATGAAAAACTGTTTTTT. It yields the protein CASTRTGENEKLFF.

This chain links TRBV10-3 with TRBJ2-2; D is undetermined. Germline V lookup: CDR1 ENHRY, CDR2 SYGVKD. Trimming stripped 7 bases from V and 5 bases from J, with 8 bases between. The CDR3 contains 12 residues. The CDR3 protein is CAITADTGELFF. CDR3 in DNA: TGTGCCATCACTGCGGATACCGGGGAGCTGTTTTTT.

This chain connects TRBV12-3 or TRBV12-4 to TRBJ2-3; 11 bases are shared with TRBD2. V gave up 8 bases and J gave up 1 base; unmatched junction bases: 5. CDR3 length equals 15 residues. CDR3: CASHPLAGGTDTQYF. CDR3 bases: TGTGCCAGCCACCCACTAGCGGGGGGCACAGATACGCAGTATTTT.

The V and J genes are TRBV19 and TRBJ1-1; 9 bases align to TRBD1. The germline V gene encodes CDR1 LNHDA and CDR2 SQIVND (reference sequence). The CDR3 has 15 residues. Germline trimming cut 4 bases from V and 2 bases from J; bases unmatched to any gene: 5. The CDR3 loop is CASSTLTGGNTEAFF. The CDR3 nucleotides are TGTGCCAGTAGTACCCTGACAGGGGGAAACACTGAAGCTTTCTTT.

This CDR3 reads CASSYDGYYEQYF. Written as DNA, the CDR3 is TGTGCCAGCAGTTACGACGGCTACTACGAGCAGTACTTC. The chain couples TRBV6-2 or TRBV6-3 to TRBJ2-7, with D unresolved. Germline V CDR1 and CDR2: MNHEY, SVGEGT. CDR3 length: 13 amino acids. Trimming shortened V by 2 bases and J by 3 bases, and 8 bases separated the two germline ends.

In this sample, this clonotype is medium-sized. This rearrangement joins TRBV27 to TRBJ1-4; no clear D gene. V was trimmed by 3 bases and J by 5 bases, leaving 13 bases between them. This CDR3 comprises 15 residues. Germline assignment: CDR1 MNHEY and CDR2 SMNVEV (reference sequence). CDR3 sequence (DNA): TGTGCCAGCAGTTTCATGCCAGACCGAAATGAAAAACTGTTTTTT. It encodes CASSFMPDRNEKLFF.

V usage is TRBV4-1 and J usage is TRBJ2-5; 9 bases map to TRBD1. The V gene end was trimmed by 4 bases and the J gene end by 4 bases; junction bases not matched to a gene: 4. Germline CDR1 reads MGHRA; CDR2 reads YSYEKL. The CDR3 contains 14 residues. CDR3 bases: TGCGCCAGCAGCCCCAGGACAGGGGTAGAGACCCAGTACTTC. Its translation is CASSPRTGVETQYF.

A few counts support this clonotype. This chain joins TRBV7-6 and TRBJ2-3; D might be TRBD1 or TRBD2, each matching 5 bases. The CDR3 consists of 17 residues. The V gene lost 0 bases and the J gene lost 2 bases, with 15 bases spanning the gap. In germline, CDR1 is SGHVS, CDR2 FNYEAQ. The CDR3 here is CASSLAVRGRLTDTQYF. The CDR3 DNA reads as TGTGCCAGCAGCTTAGCGGTTCGGGGACGCCTCACAGATACGCAGTATTTT.

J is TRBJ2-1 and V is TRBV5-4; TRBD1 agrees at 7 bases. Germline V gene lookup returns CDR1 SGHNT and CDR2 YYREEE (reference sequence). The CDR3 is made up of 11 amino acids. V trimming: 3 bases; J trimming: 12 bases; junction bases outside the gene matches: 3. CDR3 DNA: TGTGCCAGCAGCTCTGAGGGGGCGCAGTTCTTC. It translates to CASSSEGAQFF.

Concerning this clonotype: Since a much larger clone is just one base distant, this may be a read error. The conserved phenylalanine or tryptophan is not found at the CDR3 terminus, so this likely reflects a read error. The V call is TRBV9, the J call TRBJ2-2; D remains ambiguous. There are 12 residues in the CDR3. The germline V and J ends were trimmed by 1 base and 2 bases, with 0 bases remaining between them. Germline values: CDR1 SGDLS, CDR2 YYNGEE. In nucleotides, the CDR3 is TGTGCCAGCAGCGTAAACACCGGGGAGCTGTTTTAT. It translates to CASSVNTGELFY.

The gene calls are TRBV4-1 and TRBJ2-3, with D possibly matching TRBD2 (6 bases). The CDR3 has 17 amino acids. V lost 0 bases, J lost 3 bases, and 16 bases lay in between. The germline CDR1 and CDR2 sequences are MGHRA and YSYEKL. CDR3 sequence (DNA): TGCGCCAGCAGCCAAGATAGGAGGGCAGGGCTGACAGATACGCAGTATTTT. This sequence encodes CASSQDRRAGLTDTQYF.

CDR3 sequence: CASSQRTGNQETQYF. CDR3 in DNA: TGTGCCAGCAGCCAACGGACAGGAAACCAAGAGACCCAGTACTTC. This rearrangement joins TRBV7-8 to TRBJ2-5, with 7 nucleotides matching TRBD1. V was clipped by 5 bases and J by 0 bases; unmatched bases: 6. The CDR3 sequence is 15 residues long. Germline loops: CDR1 SGHVS, CDR2 FQNEAQ.

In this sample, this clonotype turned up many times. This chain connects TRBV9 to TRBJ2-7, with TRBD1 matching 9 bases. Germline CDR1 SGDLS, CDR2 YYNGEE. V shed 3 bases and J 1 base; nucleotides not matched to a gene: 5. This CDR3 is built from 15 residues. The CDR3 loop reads CASSAGTGWSYEQYF. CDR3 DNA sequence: TGTGCCAGCAGCGCCGGGACAGGGTGGTCCTACGAGCAGTACTTC.